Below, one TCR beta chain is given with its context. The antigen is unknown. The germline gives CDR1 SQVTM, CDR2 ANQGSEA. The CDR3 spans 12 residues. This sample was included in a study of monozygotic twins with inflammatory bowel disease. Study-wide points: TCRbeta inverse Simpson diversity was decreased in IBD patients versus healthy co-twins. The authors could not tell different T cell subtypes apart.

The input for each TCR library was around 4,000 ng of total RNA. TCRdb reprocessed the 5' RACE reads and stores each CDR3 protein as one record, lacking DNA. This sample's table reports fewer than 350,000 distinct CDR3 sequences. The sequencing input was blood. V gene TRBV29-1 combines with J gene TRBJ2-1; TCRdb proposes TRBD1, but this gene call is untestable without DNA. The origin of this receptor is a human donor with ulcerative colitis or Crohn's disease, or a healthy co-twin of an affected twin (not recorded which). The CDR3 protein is CSVGPQGFEQFF.